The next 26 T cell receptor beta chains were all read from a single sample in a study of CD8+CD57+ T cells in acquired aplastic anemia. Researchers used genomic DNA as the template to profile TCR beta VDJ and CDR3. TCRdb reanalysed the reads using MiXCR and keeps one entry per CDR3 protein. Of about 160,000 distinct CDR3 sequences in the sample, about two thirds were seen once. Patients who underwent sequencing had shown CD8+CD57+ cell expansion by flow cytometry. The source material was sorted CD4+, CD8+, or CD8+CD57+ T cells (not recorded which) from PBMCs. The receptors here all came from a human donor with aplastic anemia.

CDR3 in DNA: TGTGCCAGCAGTGACCCGGGTACTGAAGCTTTCTTT. It codes for CASSDPGTEAFF. The V call is TRBV6-4, the J call TRBJ1-1; D unresolved. The germline V and J ends were trimmed by 2 bases and 5 bases, with 6 bases remaining between them. Germline V gives CDR1 MRHNA, CDR2 SNTAGT. The length of the CDR3 is 12 residues.

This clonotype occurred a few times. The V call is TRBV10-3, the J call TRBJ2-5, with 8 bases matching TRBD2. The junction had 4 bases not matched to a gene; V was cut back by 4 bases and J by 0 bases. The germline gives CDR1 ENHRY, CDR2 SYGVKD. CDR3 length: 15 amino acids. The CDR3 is CAISVGSGDQETQYF. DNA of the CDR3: TGTGCCATCAGTGTGGGTAGCGGGGACCAAGAGACCCAGTACTTC.

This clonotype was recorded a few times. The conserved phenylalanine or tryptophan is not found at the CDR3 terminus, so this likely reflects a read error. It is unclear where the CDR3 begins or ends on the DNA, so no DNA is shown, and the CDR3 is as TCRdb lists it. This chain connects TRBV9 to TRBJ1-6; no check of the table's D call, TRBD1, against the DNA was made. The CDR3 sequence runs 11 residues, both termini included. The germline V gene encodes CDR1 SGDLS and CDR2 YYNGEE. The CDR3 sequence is CASSRDRPGLL.

The CDR3 here is CATERVTGELFF. CDR3 sequence (DNA): TGTGCCACCGAAAGGGTCACCGGGGAGCTGTTTTTT. The chain uses TRBV2 and TRBJ2-2; unclear D gene. V was cut by 10 bases and J by 4 bases, with 10 bases left in between. This CDR3 spans 12 amino acids. Looked up from germline, CDR1 is SNHLY and CDR2 is FYNNEI.

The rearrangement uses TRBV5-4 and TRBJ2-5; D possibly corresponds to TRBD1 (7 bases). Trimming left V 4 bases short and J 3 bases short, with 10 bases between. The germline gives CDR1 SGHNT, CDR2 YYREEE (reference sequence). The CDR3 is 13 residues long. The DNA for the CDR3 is TGTGCCAGCAGCAGCAGGGGGGAAGAGACCCAGTACTTC. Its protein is CASSSRGEETQYF.

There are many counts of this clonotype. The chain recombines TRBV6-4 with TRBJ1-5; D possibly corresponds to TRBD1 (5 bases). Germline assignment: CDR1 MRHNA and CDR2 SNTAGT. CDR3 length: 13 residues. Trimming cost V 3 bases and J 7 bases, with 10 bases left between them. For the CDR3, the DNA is TGTGCCAGCAGTGAAGGGGACTCCCAGCCCCAGCATTTT. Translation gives CASSEGDSQPQHF.

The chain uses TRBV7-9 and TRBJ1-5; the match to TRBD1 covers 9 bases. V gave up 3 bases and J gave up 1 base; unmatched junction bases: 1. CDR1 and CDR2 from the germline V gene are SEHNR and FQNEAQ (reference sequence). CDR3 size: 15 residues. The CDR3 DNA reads TGTGCCAGCAGCTTCGGGACAGGGAGCAATCAGCCCCAGCATTTT. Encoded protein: CASSFGTGSNQPQHF.

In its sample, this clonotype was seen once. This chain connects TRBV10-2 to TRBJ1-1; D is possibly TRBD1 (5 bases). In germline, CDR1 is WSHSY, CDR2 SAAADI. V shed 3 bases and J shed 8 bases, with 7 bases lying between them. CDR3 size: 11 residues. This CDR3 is CASSDGAEAFF. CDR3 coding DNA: TGCGCCAGCAGTGATGGGGCCGAAGCTTTCTTT.

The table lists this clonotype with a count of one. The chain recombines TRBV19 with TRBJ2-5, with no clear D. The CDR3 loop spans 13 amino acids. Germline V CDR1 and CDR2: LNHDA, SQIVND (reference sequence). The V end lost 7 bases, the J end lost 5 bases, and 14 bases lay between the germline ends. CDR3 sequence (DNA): TGTGCCAGTACCGGCGTCCGGGTCGAGACCCAGTACTTC. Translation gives CASTGVRVETQYF.

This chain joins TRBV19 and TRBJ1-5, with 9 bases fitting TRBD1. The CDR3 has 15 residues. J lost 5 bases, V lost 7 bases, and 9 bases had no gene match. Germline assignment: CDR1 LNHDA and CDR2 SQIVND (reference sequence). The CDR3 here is CASNPTGGGDQPQHF. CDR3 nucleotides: TGTGCCAGTAACCCGACAGGGGGAGGCGATCAGCCCCAGCATTTT. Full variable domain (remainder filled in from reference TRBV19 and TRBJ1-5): DGGITQSPKYLFRKEGQNVTLSCEQNLNHDAMYWYRQDPGQGLRLIYYSQIVNDFQKGDIAEGYSVSREKKESFPLTVTSAQKNPTAFYLCASNPTGGGDQPQHFGDGTRLSIL.

The CDR3 DNA sequence: TGTGCCAGCGGTAATAGCAATCAGCCCCAGCATTTT. Its protein product is CASGNSNQPQHF. This sequence joins TRBV2 and TRBJ1-5; D is ambiguous. V lost 8 bases and J 0 bases, leaving 5 bases between the germline ends. The germline CDR1 and CDR2 sequences are SNHLY and FYNNEI. This CDR3 region has 12 residues.

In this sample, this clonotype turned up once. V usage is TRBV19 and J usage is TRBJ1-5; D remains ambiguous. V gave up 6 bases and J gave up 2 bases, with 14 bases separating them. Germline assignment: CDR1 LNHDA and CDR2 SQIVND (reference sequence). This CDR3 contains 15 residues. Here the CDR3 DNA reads TGTGCCAGTAGCCCCTTCGGGATGGGCAATCAGCCCCAGCATTTT. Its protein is CASSPFGMGNQPQHF. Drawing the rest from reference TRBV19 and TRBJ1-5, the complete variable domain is DGGITQSPKYLFRKEGQNVTLSCEQNLNHDAMYWYRQDPGQGLRLIYYSQIVNDFQKGDIAEGYSVSREKKESFPLTVTSAQKNPTAFYLCASSPFGMGNQPQHFGDGTRLSIL.

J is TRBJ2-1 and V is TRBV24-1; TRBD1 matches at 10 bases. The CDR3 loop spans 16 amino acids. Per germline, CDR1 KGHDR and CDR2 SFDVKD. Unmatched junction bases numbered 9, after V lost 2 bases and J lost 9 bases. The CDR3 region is CATSDSQVTGGTEQFF. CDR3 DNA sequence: TGTGCCACCAGTGATTCGCAGGTGACAGGGGGCACTGAGCAGTTCTTC.

The CDR3, as DNA: TGTGCCATCAGTGAGTCGCGGGACACTGAAGCTTTCTTT. Amino acids: CAISESRDTEAFF. This rearrangement joins TRBV10-3 to TRBJ1-1; D not certain. The CDR3 is 13 residues long. Trimming stripped 0 bases from V and 3 bases from J, with 5 bases between. Germline assignment: CDR1 ENHRY and CDR2 SYGVKD.

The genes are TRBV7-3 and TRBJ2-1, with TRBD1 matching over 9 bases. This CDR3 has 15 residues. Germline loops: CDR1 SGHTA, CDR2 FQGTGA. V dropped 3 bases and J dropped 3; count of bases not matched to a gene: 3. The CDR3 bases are TGTGCCAGCAGCTTGGGGGACAGGGACTACAATGAGCAGTTCTTC. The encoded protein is CASSLGDRDYNEQFF.

CDR3 sequence reads: CASSLGTGSRGEQFF. The CDR3 DNA follows: TGTGCCAGCAGTTTAGGGACAGGCAGCAGGGGTGAGCAGTTCTTC. This chain uses TRBV12-3 or TRBV12-4 with TRBJ2-1; 7 positions match TRBD1. The length of the CDR3 is 15 residues. Germline trimming cut 1 base from V and 9 bases from J; bases unmatched to any gene: 9.

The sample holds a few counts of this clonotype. For the CDR3, the DNA is TGTGCCAGCAGCTTCGGGGGTACCTCCTACAATGAGCAGTTCTTC. Translated, it gives CASSFGGTSYNEQFF. The chain links TRBV7-6 to TRBJ2-1; possibly TRBD2 for D (6 bases). The length of the CDR3 is 15 residues. Per the germline V gene, CDR1 is SGHVS and CDR2 is FNYEAQ. Trimming took off 3 bases at V and 0 bases at J, with 9 bases between the two ends.

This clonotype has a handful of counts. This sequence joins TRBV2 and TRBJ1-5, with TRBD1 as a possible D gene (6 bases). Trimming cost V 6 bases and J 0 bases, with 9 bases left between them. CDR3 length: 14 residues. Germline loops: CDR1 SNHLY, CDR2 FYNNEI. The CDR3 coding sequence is TGTGCCAGCAGGACAGGAAATAGCAATCAGCCCCAGCATTTT. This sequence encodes CASRTGNSNQPQHF.

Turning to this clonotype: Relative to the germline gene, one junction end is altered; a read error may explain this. The CDR3 DNA reads as TGTGCCAGCAGTTTTAGGGGGATCCATACGCAGTATTTT. Protein: CASSFRGIHTQYF. The chain has TRBV10-3 and TRBJ2-3, with D perhaps TRBD1 (6 bases). This CDR3 contains 13 residues. Germline CDR1 reads ENHRY; CDR2 reads SYGVKD.

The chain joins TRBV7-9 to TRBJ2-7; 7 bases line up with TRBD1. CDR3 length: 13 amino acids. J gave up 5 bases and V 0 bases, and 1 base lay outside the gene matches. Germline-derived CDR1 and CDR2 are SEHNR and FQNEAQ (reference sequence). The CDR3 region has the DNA TGTGCCAGCAGCTTAGCGCAGGGGGACGAGCAGTACTTC. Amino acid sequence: CASSLAQGDEQYF.

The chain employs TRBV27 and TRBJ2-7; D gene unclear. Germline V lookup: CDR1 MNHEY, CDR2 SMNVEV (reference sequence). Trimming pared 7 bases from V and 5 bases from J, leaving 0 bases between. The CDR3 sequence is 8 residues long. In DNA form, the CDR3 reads TGTGCCAGCAACGAGCAGTACTTC. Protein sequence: CASNEQYF.

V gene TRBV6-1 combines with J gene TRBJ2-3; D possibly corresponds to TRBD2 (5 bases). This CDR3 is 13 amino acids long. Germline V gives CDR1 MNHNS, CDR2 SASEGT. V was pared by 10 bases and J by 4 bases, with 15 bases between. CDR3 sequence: CATGGSGSDTQYF. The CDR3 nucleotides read TGTGCCACAGGAGGATCCGGCTCAGATACGCAGTATTTT.

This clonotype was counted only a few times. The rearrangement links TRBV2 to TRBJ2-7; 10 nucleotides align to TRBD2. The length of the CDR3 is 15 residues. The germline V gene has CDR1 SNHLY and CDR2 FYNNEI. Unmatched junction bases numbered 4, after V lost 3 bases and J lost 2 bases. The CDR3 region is CASSERAGGPYEQYF. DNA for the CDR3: TGTGCCAGCAGTGAGCGAGCGGGAGGGCCCTACGAGCAGTACTTC.

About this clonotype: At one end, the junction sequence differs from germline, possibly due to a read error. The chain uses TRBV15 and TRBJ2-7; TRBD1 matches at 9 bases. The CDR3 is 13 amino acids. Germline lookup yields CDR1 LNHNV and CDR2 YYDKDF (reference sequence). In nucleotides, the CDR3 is TGTGCCACCAGCAGCACAGGGGGCTACGAGCAGTGCTTC. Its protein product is CATSSTGGYEQCF.

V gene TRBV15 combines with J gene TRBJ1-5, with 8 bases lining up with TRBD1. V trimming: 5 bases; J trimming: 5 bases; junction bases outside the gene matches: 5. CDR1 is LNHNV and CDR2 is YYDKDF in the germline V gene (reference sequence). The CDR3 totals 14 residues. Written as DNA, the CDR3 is TGTGCCACCAGCTGGACAGGGTTCGATCAGCCCCAGCATTTT. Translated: CATSWTGFDQPQHF.

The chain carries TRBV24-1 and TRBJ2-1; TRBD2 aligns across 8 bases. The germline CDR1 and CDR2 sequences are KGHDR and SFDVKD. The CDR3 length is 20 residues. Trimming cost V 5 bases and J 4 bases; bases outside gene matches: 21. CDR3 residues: CATSGHRNNRAGVYYNEQFF. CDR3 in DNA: TGTGCCACCAGTGGGCATCGAAATAACCGAGCGGGAGTATATTACAATGAGCAGTTCTTC.